The sequence of this TCR beta chain was determined in a study of immune cell composition in non-small cell lung cancer. At the level of the study: Histologic subtype was mainly adenocarcinoma or squamous cell carcinoma. Findings and caveats of the study: Shared sequences between tumour-reactive and dominant in vivo clones were not proven.

This clone was counted a few times. Its matching antigen is unknown. Repertoires were generated with immunoSEQ multiplex PCR, while TCRdb's copy carries only in-frame clones and drops some. The data show around 16,000 clones, 77% seen once. The germline V and J ends were trimmed by 5 bases and 7 bases, with 12 bases remaining between them. This CDR3 has 13 amino acids. The germline V gene encodes CDR1 LNHDA and CDR2 SQIVND (reference sequence). The normal lung sample lay at least 3 cm, and maximally far, from the tumour. Template was genomic DNA from frozen, unsorted single-cell suspensions. The same data also went into a second study, on CD4 T cells in lung cancer. This second report adds: Patients' blood was tested for T-cell responses to mutation-encoded neoepitopes.

Material for sequencing was non-adjacent lung tissue. The TCR was taken from a human donor with non-small cell lung cancer. The chain links TRBV19 to TRBJ1-5; D call uncertain. In DNA form, the CDR3 reads TGTGCCAGTAGTCGCTCTACTTCGCAGCCCCAGCATTTT. This encodes CASSRSTSQPQHF.